The TCR beta chain under discussion was sequenced for a study of Tregs in tolerant kidney transplant recipients. Whole-study results and caveats: Tregs expanded with activated donor B cells seemed most donor-specific. Biological reproducibility was not directly addressed, but technical replication error appeared minimal.

This CDR3 region has 15 residues. The junction had 7 bases not matched to a gene; V was cut back by 8 bases and J by 2 bases. CDR1 is SGHTA, CDR2 FQGTGA, per germline. Concerning this clone itself: Its cognate antigen is unknown.

Data came from immunoSEQ multiplex PCR; TCRdb stores just in-frame clones and leaves some out. The sample lists 15,000 to 18,000 clones, approximately 90% occurring once. The sequence derives from a human donor in good health. The sequenced material came from CD8+ T cells from blood. This chain connects TRBV7-3 to TRBJ2-3; 10 bases match TRBD2. The CDR3 region is CASGTGTSVTDTQYF. CDR3 coding DNA: TGTGCCAGCGGAACCGGGACTAGCGTCACAGATACGCAGTATTTT. The entire variable domain, with the rest obtained from reference TRBV7-3 and TRBJ2-3, is as follows: GAGVSQTPSNKVTEKGKYVELRCDPISGHTALYWYRQSLGQGPEFLIYFQGTGAADDSGLPNDRFFAVRPEGSVSTLKIQRTERGDSAVYLCASGTGTSVTDTQYFGPGTRLTVL.